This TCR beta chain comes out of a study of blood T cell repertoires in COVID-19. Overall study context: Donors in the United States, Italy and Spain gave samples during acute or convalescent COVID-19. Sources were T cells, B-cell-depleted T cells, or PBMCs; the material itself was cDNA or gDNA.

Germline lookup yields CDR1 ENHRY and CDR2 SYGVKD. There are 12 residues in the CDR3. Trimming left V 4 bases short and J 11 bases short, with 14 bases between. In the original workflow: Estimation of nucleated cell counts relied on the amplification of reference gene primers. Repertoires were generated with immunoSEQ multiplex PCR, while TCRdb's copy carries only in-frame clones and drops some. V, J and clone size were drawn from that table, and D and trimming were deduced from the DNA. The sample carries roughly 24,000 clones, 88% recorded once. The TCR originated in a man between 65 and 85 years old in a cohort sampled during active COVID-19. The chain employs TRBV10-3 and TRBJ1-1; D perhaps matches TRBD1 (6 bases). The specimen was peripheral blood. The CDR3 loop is CAISGTAVFAFF. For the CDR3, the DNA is TGTGCCATCAGTGGGACAGCAGTTTTTGCTTTCTTT.